The rows below give T cell receptor beta chains drawn from one sample of a study of T cells after yellow fever vaccination. Each CDR3 protein is one row after TCRdb ran MiXCR on the 5' RACE reads. The sample includes some 340,000 distinct CDR3 sequences, roughly 10% of them seen just once. Sequencing was performed on CD4+ T cells sorted from PBMCs, taken 45 days after the yellow fever booster vaccination. The receptors originated from a man between 18 and 29 years old who received the YFV17D yellow fever vaccine. CDR3s include the opening cysteine and the closing phenylalanine or tryptophan. The D gene is left open where the match is weak. The size entry is marked missing in some rows and otherwise reads once, few, many or a size class.

. . TRBJ1-2 TRBV12-3/TRBV12-4 CASSSGGATVYGYTF TGTGCCAGCAGTTCGGGTGGGGCCACGGTCTATGGCTACACCTTC
few . TRBJ1-1 TRBV7-2 CASSRREFRAFF TGTGCCAGCAGCCGGAGGGAGTTCAGGGCTTTCTTT
many TRBD2 TRBJ2-2 TRBV7-3 CASSPPGTSGATGELFF TGTGCCAGCAGCCCCCCGGGCACTAGCGGAGCCACCGGGGAGCTGTTTTTT
many . TRBJ2-1 TRBV29-1 CSVGGRGGPPDEQFF TGCAGCGTTGGAGGCCGAGGTGGACCCCCTGATGAGCAGTTCTTC
. . TRBJ1-5 TRBV7-2 CASSPNRYNQPQHF TGTGCCAGCAGCCCCAACAGGTACAATCAGCCCCAGCATTTT
many TRBD2 TRBJ2-3 TRBV20-1 CSANPGLAHSDTQYF TGCAGTGCGAATCCGGGACTAGCACATTCAGATACGCAGTATTTT
few . TRBJ1-5 TRBV7-2 CASSEGGGYQPQHF TGTGCCAGCAGCGAGGGAGGAGGTTATCAGCCCCAGCATTTT
. . TRBJ2-3 TRBV5-1 CASRQNPAGAATDTQYF TGCGCCAGCAGGCAAAACCCCGCGGGGGCCGCCACAGATACGCAGTATTTT
. TRBD2 TRBJ2-3 TRBV20-1 CRTSGSSDTQYF TGCAGGACTAGCGGGTCCTCAGATACGCAGTATTTT
few . TRBJ1-3 TRBV2 CASSESGGSGNTIYF TGTGCCAGCAGTGAATCGGGGGGCTCTGGAAACACCATATATTTT
many TRBD2 TRBJ2-2 TRBV25-1 CASRLAGNTGELFF TGTGCCAGCAGACTAGCGGGGAACACCGGGGAGCTGTTTTTT
. TRBD2 TRBJ2-3 TRBV10-3 CAISEYERGYTDTQYF TGTGCCATCAGTGAGTACGAGCGGGGGTACACAGATACGCAGTATTTT
few . TRBJ1-4 TRBV4-3 CASSPLVGAGAGKLFF TGCGCCAGCAGCCCCTTGGTAGGGGCCGGCGCTGGAAAACTGTTTTTT
many . TRBJ2-4 TRBV5-1 CASSPGQLLNIQYF TGCGCCAGCAGCCCCGGACAGTTACTAAACATTCAGTACTTC
many . TRBJ2-5 TRBV29-1 CSVEDPRGETQYF TGCAGCGTTGAAGATCCCCGGGGAGAGACCCAGTACTTC
. . TRBJ1-1 TRBV20-1 CSASRQTTEAFF TGCAGTGCTTCCCGACAGACCACTGAAGCTTTCTTT
few TRBD1 TRBJ1-1 TRBV18 CASSGTGGYTEAFF TGTGCCAGCTCAGGGACAGGGGGTTACACTGAAGCTTTCTTT
. TRBD2 TRBJ2-1 TRBV5-1 CASSLVPRGSSYNEQFF TGCGCCAGCAGCTTGGTCCCGCGGGGGAGCTCCTACAATGAGCAGTTCTTC
few TRBD2 TRBJ2-1 TRBV11-1 CASSLIRRGAYNEQFF TGTGCCAGCAGCTTAATACGGCGGGGGGCGTACAATGAGCAGTTCTTC
. TRBD2 TRBJ2-1 TRBV20-1 CSADQGLARNEQFF TGCAGTGCTGACCAGGGACTAGCGAGAAATGAGCAGTTCTTC
. . TRBJ2-1 TRBV29-1 CSARGTVPSYNEQFF TGCAGCGCCCGGGGGACAGTCCCCTCCTACAATGAGCAGTTCTTC
many . TRBJ1-1 TRBV6-2/TRBV6-3 CASSYGPRTEAFF TGTGCCAGCAGTTACGGCCCGAGGACTGAAGCTTTCTTT
few . TRBJ2-3 TRBV20-1 CSARDRRRTDTQYF TGCAGTGCTAGAGATCGCAGGCGCACAGATACGCAGTATTTT
. . TRBJ2-3 TRBV3-2 CASSQDRRDTQYF TGTGCCAGCAGCCAAGATCGTAGGGATACGCAGTATTTT
few . TRBJ1-2 TRBV12-5 CASAGRGGGYTF TGTGCTAGTGCGGGCAGGGGAGGTGGCTACACCTTC
. TRBD1 TRBJ1-6 TRBV7-2 CASSPGVGTGIGSPLHF TGTGCCAGCAGCCCCGGGGTCGGGACAGGGATAGGCTCACCCCTCCACTTT
. . TRBJ1-2 TRBV7-2 CASSSSRGGYTF TGTGCCAGCAGCTCCTCCCGGGGTGGCTACACCTTC
few . TRBJ1-1 TRBV20-1 CSARVDTRDMNTEAFF TGCAGTGCTAGAGTCGACACGCGCGACATGAACACTGAAGCTTTCTTT
. . TRBJ1-6 TRBV6-5 CASSYERRNSPLHF TGTGCCAGCAGTTATGAGAGGAGAAATTCACCCCTCCACTTT
few . TRBJ1-1 TRBV6-1 CASSGLRNTEAFF TGTGCCAGCAGTGGACTGCGAAACACTGAAGCTTTCTTT
. TRBD2 TRBJ2-2 TRBV7-2 CASSHGGSGELFF TGTGCCAGCAGCCACGGGGGGTCCGGGGAGCTGTTTTTT
. . TRBJ2-3 TRBV6-5 CASREQGWDTDTQYF TGTGCCAGCAGAGAACAGGGTTGGGACACAGATACGCAGTATTTT
. TRBD1 TRBJ2-2 TRBV24-1 CATSVTTGETGELFF TGTGCCACCAGCGTCACGACAGGGGAAACCGGGGAGCTGTTTTTT
few TRBD1 TRBJ1-2 TRBV9 CASSVEGGGTGTFGYTF TGTGCCAGCAGCGTAGAAGGAGGAGGGACAGGGACGTTTGGCTACACCTTC
many TRBD1 TRBJ2-3 TRBV10-3 CAITRQGGDTQYF TGTGCCATCACTAGACAGGGGGGTGATACGCAGTATTTT
. . TRBJ1-5 TRBV7-2 CASSFFVNQPQHF TGTGCCAGCAGCTTCTTCGTCAATCAGCCCCAGCATTTT
many . TRBJ1-1 TRBV29-1 CSVRINTEAFF TGCAGCGTTCGGATTAACACTGAAGCTTTCTTT
many . TRBJ2-1 TRBV28 CASSPPPRRSNEQFF TGTGCCAGCAGTCCGCCCCCCCGTCGGTCCAATGAGCAGTTCTTC
few TRBD1 TRBJ2-5 TRBV11-2 CASSFDYRTGGGETQYF TGTGCCAGCAGCTTTGATTATAGGACAGGGGGAGGTGAGACCCAGTACTTC
many . TRBJ2-2 TRBV4-3 CASSGQRGTGELFF TGCGCCAGCAGCGGACAAAGGGGCACCGGGGAGCTGTTTTTT
many . TRBJ2-3 TRBV3-1 CASSQGVGTTDTQYF TGTGCCAGCAGCCAAGGTGTGGGGACCACAGATACGCAGTATTTT
few TRBD2 TRBJ2-3 TRBV4-2 CASSQVTASGSTDTQYF TGTGCCAGCAGCCAAGTAACGGCTAGCGGGAGCACAGATACGCAGTATTTT
few . TRBJ2-2 TRBV15 CATSRDLQGGRGELFF TGTGCCACCAGCAGAGATTTGCAGGGGGGAAGAGGGGAGCTGTTTTTT
. TRBD2 TRBJ2-3 TRBV24-1 CATSDTRGYGDTQYF TGTGCCACCAGTGACACGCGGGGGTACGGAGATACGCAGTATTTT
once . TRBJ1-2 TRBV7-8 CAGSTGYGYTF TGTGCCGGAAGTACAGGGTATGGCTACACCTTC
. . TRBJ2-7 TRBV12-3/TRBV12-4 CASNSDGVSYEQYF TGTGCCAGCAACTCCGACGGTGTCTCCTACGAGCAGTACTTC
. . TRBJ2-1 TRBV7-8 CDSSLRAYNEQFF TGTGACAGCAGCTTACGGGCATACAATGAGCAGTTCTTC